Listed below are T cell receptor beta chains from one sample, sequenced in a study of blood T cells in healthy people across ages. TCRdb fed the 5' RACE reads into MiXCR, producing one record per CDR3 protein. This repertoire shows over a million distinct CDR3 sequences, roughly 45% found once; its top ten account for about 20%. The source material was blood. These receptors all come from a woman in her fifties or sixties in good health. Each CDR3 is given with its conserved first and last residue. The D gene is left open where the match is weak. Clone size is not always given. Where it is, it says once, few, many or a class for expanded clones.

d_call clone_size j_call v_call cdr3_nt cdr3_aa
- - TRBJ2-3 TRBV29-1 TGCAGCGTTGAAGATCGTGGACGGACGGTCTCCCGGACAGATGCGCAGTATTTT CSVEDRGRTVSRTDAQYF
TRBD2 - TRBJ2-1 TRBV6-2/TRBV6-3 TGTGCCAGCAGTTATTGGCCCCCAGTGAGCGGGGTCCACAATGAGCAGTTCTTC CASSYWPPVSGVHNEQFF
TRBD2 - TRBJ2-1 TRBV5-1 TGCGCCAGCAGCGTGCCCCCCGGGACTAGCGGCTACAATGAGCAGTTCTTC CASSVPPGTSGYNEQFF
- few TRBJ2-5 TRBV6-5 TGTGCCAGCAGTTCCACTGCTTGGGAAGAGACCCAGTACTTC CASSSTAWEETQYF
- - TRBJ1-2 TRBV25-1 TGTGCCAGCAGTGATTCTCCCGGGGTCGGCTACACCTTC CASSDSPGVGYTF
TRBD1 few TRBJ2-3 TRBV6-5 TGTGCCAGCAGGGTAACAGGGGCGGGCACAGATACGCAGTATTTT CASRVTGAGTDTQYF
TRBD2 - TRBJ2-1 TRBV29-1 TGCAGCGTTGAAGGGACTAGCGTATACAATGAGCAGTTCTTC CSVEGTSVYNEQFF
- many TRBJ2-5 TRBV27 TGTGCCAGCAGTTTCGCCAGGGCTAGCGAGACCCAGTACTTC CASSFARASETQYF
TRBD1 - TRBJ2-1 TRBV5-1 TGTGCCAGCAGCCTGGACGGGACAGGCGTGGATGAGCAGTTCTTC CASSLDGTGVDEQFF
- - TRBJ2-7 TRBV5-1 TGCGCCAGCCGCGACCTCCAGGGTAACTACGAGCAGTACTTC CASRDLQGNYEQYF
- - TRBJ2-1 TRBV5-1 TGCGCCAACCTAGTCGGCTCGGGCTACAATGAGCAGTTCTTC CANLVGSGYNEQFF
TRBD2 - TRBJ2-3 TRBV5-1 TGCGCCAGCAGGTCACTAGCGGGAGTCACAGATACGCAGTATTTT CASRSLAGVTDTQYF
- - TRBJ2-3 TRBV6-2/TRBV6-3 TGTGCCAGCAGTTTCATACCGTCGGGGGCTGATACGCAGTATTTT CASSFIPSGADTQYF
TRBD2 - TRBJ2-3 TRBV27 TGTACCAGCAGTTTTCTACTAGCGGGATTCACAGATACGCAGTATTTT CTSSFLLAGFTDTQYF
- - TRBJ2-5 TRBV28 TGTGCCAGCAGTCATCCGGGGCCAGGGAAAAGGGAGACCCAGTACTTC CASSHPGPGKRETQYF
- - TRBJ2-1 TRBV27 TGTGCCAGCAGGCGAAGGGGTGTTGAGCAGTTCTTC CASRRRGVEQFF
- - TRBJ2-1 TRBV7-9 TGTGCCAGCAGGCCGGAGGGTCACAATGAGCAGTTCTTC CASRPEGHNEQFF
- - TRBJ2-2 TRBV20-1 TGCAGTGCTACACCCTACCTAACGAACACCGGGGAGCTGTTTTTT CSATPYLTNTGELFF
TRBD2 - TRBJ2-3 TRBV7-3 TGTGCCAGCAGCCTAAGCGTTTCGGGAGGGCAAGATACGCAGTATTTT CASSLSVSGGQDTQYF
- - TRBJ2-2 TRBV7-9 TGTGCCAGCGAATTCAGCGGACTCCCCGGAATGACCGGGGAGCTGTTTTTT CASEFSGLPGMTGELFF
- few TRBJ2-4 TRBV2 TGTGCCAGCAGTGGCCCGGAGGTTTTCGGGGCACAGTACTTC CASSGPEVFGAQYF
TRBD2 - TRBJ2-3 TRBV10-2 TGCGCCAGCAAATTATTCCGGCCCGGGGGGAGAGAAGATACGCAGTATTTT CASKLFRPGGREDTQYF
- many TRBJ2-1 TRBV9 TGTGCCAGCAGCGTTCAGTCCTCCTACAATGAGCAGTTCTTC CASSVQSSYNEQFF
- - TRBJ2-7 TRBV3-1 TGTGCCAGCAGCCAAAATATCTACGAGCAGTACTTC CASSQNIYEQYF
TRBD1 - TRBJ2-3 TRBV20-1 TGCAGTGCTAGAGACCCGGGACAGGGGAACACAGATACGCGGTATTTT CSARDPGQGNTDTRYF
TRBD1 - TRBJ2-5 TRBV28 TGTGCCAGCAGCTCCGGGACAGCGTACCAAGAGACCCAGTACTTC CASSSGTAYQETQYF
- once TRBJ2-7 TRBV15 TGTGCCACCAGCAGAGACCTCGGACCGGGCGAGCAGTACTTC CATSRDLGPGEQYF
TRBD2 - TRBJ2-1 TRBV6-2/TRBV6-3 TGTGCCAGCAGCAGGCGGGGGGGCGCAGGCAATGAGCAGTTCTTC CASSRRGGAGNEQFF
- - TRBJ1-3 TRBV10-3 TGTGCCACCTCAACCCGGGAGGGAAACACCATATATTTT CATSTREGNTIYF
- - TRBJ1-6 TRBV7-3 TGTGCCAGCAGCTTAAATGGACCCCGGGATAATTCACCCCTCCACTTT CASSLNGPRDNSPLHF
- - TRBJ1-1 TRBV10-2 TGCGCCAGCCAGGAAGGGCGGGCGAACACTGAAGCTTTCTTT CASQEGRANTEAFF
- - TRBJ2-7 TRBV29-1 TGCGGCGTTGCCCAGACAGGAAATGTCTACGAGCAGTACTTC CGVAQTGNVYEQYF
- - TRBJ2-3 TRBV6-6 TGTGCCAGCATGGTTGGTACTACGCAGTATTTT CASMVGTTQYF
TRBD2 - TRBJ2-5 TRBV20-1 TGCAGTGCTAGAGATCCCCTGACTAGCGGGGGGACCCAGTACTTC CSARDPLTSGGTQYF
TRBD1 few TRBJ2-5 TRBV6-5 TGTGCCAGCAGTTACGCGGTACCTGGGACAGGGATCATTGTAGAGACCCAGTACTTC CASSYAVPGTGIIVETQYF
- once TRBJ1-1 TRBV20-1 TGCAGTGCTAGCAGCGCCACGGGGAACACTGAAGCTTTCTTT CSASSATGNTEAFF
TRBD2 - TRBJ2-1 TRBV27 TGTGCCAGCGGGCCTAGCGGGGGTCGGGAGGAGCAGTTCTTC CASGPSGGREEQFF
- few TRBJ2-3 TRBV9 TGTGCCAGCAGCGTAGCTACCCGAGGAGATACGCAGTATTTT CASSVATRGDTQYF
- few TRBJ2-7 TRBV7-9 TGTGCCAGCAGCCTCGTCTCCGACTCCTACGAGCAGTACTTC CASSLVSDSYEQYF
TRBD2 - TRBJ2-3 TRBV6-6 TGTGCCAGCAGTGTTTCCGGGACTAACACAGATACGCAGTATTTT CASSVSGTNTDTQYF
- - TRBJ2-7 TRBV6-5 TGTGCCAGCAGTTACGGGGTTGCCTACGAGCAGTACTTC CASSYGVAYEQYF
TRBD1 few TRBJ2-1 TRBV6-5 TGTGCCAGCAGTTATTGGGGACAGGGAGCAGACAATGAGCAGTTCTTC CASSYWGQGADNEQFF
TRBD1 - TRBJ1-4 TRBV20-1 TGCGGTGCTAGAGATCTTCAGGGGGCGGCTAATGAAAAACTGTTTTTT CGARDLQGAANEKLFF